The rows below give T cell receptor beta chains drawn from one sample of a study of blood T cell repertoires in COVID-19. The repertoire was sequenced with immunoSEQ multiplex PCR; TCRdb's copy has only in-frame clones and lacks some. The data hold roughly 230,000 clones, with around 90% observed a single time. Sequenced input: peripheral blood. All receptors come from a man in his thirties or forties with COVID-19, enrolled during active disease. Both conserved end residues are part of each CDR3. Fields, in order: V gene, D gene, J gene, clone size, CDR3 protein, CDR3 DNA. The D gene is left open where the match is weak. Size tells how often a clone was seen (once, few, many) or the class of an expanded clone, and some rows leave it out.

TRBV12-3/TRBV12-4	NA	TRBJ1-2	NA	CASSLPNNYGYTF	TGTGCCAGCAGTTTACCAAATAACTATGGCTACACCTTC
TRBV30	NA	TRBJ1-2	few	CAWSAPRKGWVYGYTF	TGTGCCTGGAGTGCCCCTCGGAAGGGGTGGGTATATGGCTACACCTTC
TRBV7-9	TRBD1	TRBJ2-2	NA	CASSTGAGELFF	TGTGCCAGCAGCACAGGGGCCGGGGAGCTGTTTTTT
TRBV7-9	TRBD1	TRBJ1-2	NA	CASQRQGSYGYTF	TGTGCCAGCCAGCGACAGGGAAGCTATGGCTACACCTTC
TRBV27	NA	TRBJ1-6	NA	CASSFTPLYNSPLHF	TGTGCCAGCAGTTTCACGCCACTCTATAATTCACCCCTCCACTTT
TRBV30	NA	TRBJ1-5	NA	CAWSGTHRGNQPQHF	TGTGCCTGGAGTGGGACCCACAGGGGCAATCAGCCCCAGCATTTT
TRBV7-9	TRBD2	TRBJ2-7	NA	CASSLDGTSDEQYF	TGTGCCAGCAGCTTAGACGGGACTAGCGACGAGCAGTACTTC
TRBV30	NA	TRBJ1-5	NA	CAWNVQGGQPQHF	TGTGCCTGGAACGTACAGGGAGGGCAGCCCCAGCATTTT
TRBV10-2	TRBD1	TRBJ1-2	NA	CASSESRGQGNYGYTF	TGCGCCAGCAGTGAGTCGAGGGGGCAGGGTAACTATGGCTACACCTTC
TRBV2	TRBD1	TRBJ1-1	once	CASRGQGRNTEAFF	TGTGCCAGCAGGGGACAGGGAAGGAACACTGAAGCTTTCTTT
TRBV5-1	TRBD1	TRBJ2-7	once	CASSRGQADFYEQYF	TGCGCCAGCAGCCGGGGACAGGCTGACTTCTACGAGCAGTACTTC
TRBV7-2	TRBD2	TRBJ2-7	few	CASSAAAGGQYEQYF	TGTGCCAGCAGCGCAGCGGCGGGGGGGCAGTACGAGCAGTACTTC
TRBV19	NA	TRBJ2-2	NA	CATSPTGVANTGELFF	TGTGCCACCTCACCCACCGGGGTCGCGAACACCGGGGAGCTGTTTTTT
TRBV9	NA	TRBJ1-2	NA	CASTNTPQGYGYTF	TGTGCCAGCACCAATACACCCCAGGGGTACGGCTACACCTTC
TRBV3-1/TRBV3-2	TRBD1	TRBJ1-4	NA	CASSQERGRNEKLFF	TGTGCCAGCAGCCAAGAAAGGGGGCGGAATGAAAAACTGTTTTTT
TRBV9	TRBD2	TRBJ2-2	NA	CASSTYGGARTGELFF	TGTGCCAGCAGCACATACGGGGGGGCCCGGACCGGGGAGCTGTTTTTT
TRBV7-9	NA	TRBJ2-5	NA	CASSPSTGWGETQYF	TGTGCCAGCAGCCCATCAACGGGGTGGGGAGAGACCCAGTACTTC
TRBV2	TRBD1	TRBJ2-5	NA	CASRTGVGETQYF	TGTGCCAGCCGAACAGGGGTGGGAGAGACCCAGTACTTC
TRBV11-2	TRBD1	TRBJ1-1	NA	CASSPGLILTGKNTEAFF	TGTGCCAGCAGCCCCGGATTAATCTTGACAGGGAAAAACACTGAAGCTTTCTTT
TRBV28	NA	TRBJ1-2	NA	CASSLKGDGYTF	TGTGCCAGCAGTTTAAAAGGGGATGGCTACACCTTC
TRBV3-1/TRBV3-2	NA	TRBJ1-2	NA	CASSEPTGVYGYTF	TGTGCCAGCAGCGAACCGACAGGAGTCTATGGCTACACCTTC
TRBV10-3	TRBD1	TRBJ1-1	few	CAISRQGLLGTEAFF	TGTGCCATCAGCAGACAGGGTCTCTTGGGCACTGAAGCTTTCTTT
TRBV12-3/TRBV12-4	NA	TRBJ1-2	NA	CASSRGARGYTF	TGTGCCAGCAGCCGGGGGGCGAGGGGCTACACCTTC
TRBV10-2	TRBD2	TRBJ2-7	NA	CASSDAGGSKEQYF	TGCGCCAGCAGTGACGCGGGGGGCTCCAAGGAGCAGTACTTC
TRBV5-1	NA	TRBJ2-7	NA	CASSLAAGGYEQYF	TGCGCCAGCAGCTTGGCCGCAGGGGGGTACGAGCAGTACTTC
TRBV6-5	TRBD1	TRBJ1-1	NA	CASSYSGGAGTEAFF	TGTGCCAGCAGTTACTCAGGGGGCGCAGGGACTGAAGCTTTCTTT
TRBV19	NA	TRBJ2-7	NA	CASSMTLSSYEQYF	TGTGCCAGTAGTATGACTCTAAGCTCCTACGAGCAGTACTTC
TRBV11-2	TRBD1	TRBJ2-7	NA	CASSLVSGGLREQYF	TGTGCCAGCAGCTTAGTTTCAGGGGGCTTACGGGAGCAGTACTTC
TRBV5-1	NA	TRBJ1-2	NA	CASSSQGRGYTF	TGCGCCAGCAGCTCGCAGGGAAGGGGCTACACCTTC
TRBV4-2	NA	TRBJ1-3	once	CASSHGTGTGNTIYF	TGTGCCAGCAGCCACGGCACGGGGACTGGAAACACCATATATTTT
TRBV12-3/TRBV12-4	TRBD1	TRBJ1-2	NA	CASSLDRDYGYTF	TGTGCCAGCAGTTTGGACAGGGACTATGGCTACACCTTC
TRBV5-4	TRBD1	TRBJ1-3	few	CASREDRAGNTIYF	TGTGCCAGCAGAGAGGACAGGGCTGGAAACACCATATATTTT
TRBV19	NA	TRBJ2-2	few	CASSIDQGAWTGELFF	TGTGCCAGTAGTATAGATCAAGGGGCGTGGACCGGGGAGCTGTTTTTT
TRBV5-1	NA	TRBJ2-7	NA	CASSLGQGGNYEQYF	TGCGCCAGCAGCTTGGGTCAAGGGGGAAACTACGAGCAGTACTTC
TRBV5-1	TRBD1	TRBJ1-2	NA	CASRGTDRFYGYTF	TGCGCCAGCAGAGGAACGGACAGGTTCTATGGCTACACCTTC
TRBV9	NA	TRBJ1-2	NA	CASSVGWGVDGYTF	TGTGCCAGCAGCGTAGGCTGGGGAGTGGATGGCTACACCTTC
TRBV14	TRBD1	TRBJ2-7	once	CASSPSSTGPRSYEQYF	TGTGCCAGCAGCCCCTCCTCGACAGGGCCCCGCTCCTACGAGCAGTACTTC
TRBV2	TRBD1	TRBJ1-5	NA	CASSPDRVGNQPQHF	TGTGCCAGCAGCCCGGACAGGGTAGGCAATCAGCCCCAGCATTTT
TRBV5-1	TRBD1	TRBJ1-4	NA	CASSSTGYGSSEKLFF	TGCGCCAGCAGCTCGACAGGGTACGGTTCGTCGGAAAAACTGTTTTTT
TRBV4-1	TRBD2	TRBJ2-3	once	CASTRRAGALEDTQYF	TGCGCCAGCACCAGGCGAGCGGGGGCCTTAGAAGATACGCAGTATTTT
TRBV7-2	NA	TRBJ2-7	few	CASSLESGYEQYF	TGTGCCAGCAGCTTAGAATCGGGATACGAGCAGTACTTC
TRBV19	TRBD2	TRBJ2-3	NA	CASSIDRSGGAPDTQYF	TGTGCCAGTAGTATAGATCGAAGCGGGGGGGCCCCCGATACGCAGTATTTT
TRBV12-3/TRBV12-4	TRBD1	TRBJ1-2	NA	CASSTRTGGGYTF	TGTGCCAGCAGTACCCGGACAGGGGGCGGCTACACCTTC
TRBV5-1	NA	TRBJ2-3	NA	CASSLQGQGGVDTQYF	TGCGCCAGCAGCTTGCAAGGACAGGGAGGGGTAGATACGCAGTATTTT
TRBV7-6	NA	TRBJ1-3	few	CASSLSTGLAGNTIYF	TGTGCCAGCAGCCTCTCGACGGGGTTAGCTGGAAACACCATATATTTT
TRBV28	TRBD1	TRBJ1-2	NA	CASSSPLLLGQGAGGYTF	TGTGCCAGCAGTTCCCCACTACTTCTGGGACAGGGGGCTGGGGGCTACACCTTC
TRBV28	NA	TRBJ1-1	NA	CASSSIYRDTEAFF	TGTGCCAGCAGTTCCATTTACAGGGACACTGAAGCTTTCTTT
TRBV19	NA	TRBJ1-1	NA	CASSAGMGNTEAFF	TGTGCCAGTAGTGCGGGGATGGGGAACACTGAAGCTTTCTTT
TRBV9	NA	TRBJ1-1	NA	CASSVVAGMNTEAFF	TGTGCCAGCAGCGTAGTGGCGGGGATGAACACTGAAGCTTTCTTT
TRBV5-4	TRBD1	TRBJ2-7	few	CASSPPGQTYEQYF	TGTGCCAGCAGCCCTCCGGGACAGACCTACGAGCAGTACTTC
TRBV9	NA	TRBJ2-7	NA	CASSSQGGYYEQYF	TGTGCCAGCAGCTCACAGGGGGGGTACTACGAGCAGTACTTC
TRBV11-2	TRBD1	TRBJ2-7	NA	CASSLLRDRAPYEQYF	TGTGCCAGCAGCTTGCTCCGGGACAGGGCCCCCTACGAGCAGTACTTC
TRBV2	TRBD1	TRBJ1-2	once	CASSARTGSGGYTF	TGTGCCAGCAGCGCAAGGACAGGAAGCGGGGGCTACACCTTC
TRBV5-4	NA	TRBJ2-3	NA	CASSLSPGGTDTQYF	TGTGCCAGCAGCTTGTCACCAGGGGGCACAGATACGCAGTATTTT